This T cell receptor (beta chain) was found in a study of regulatory T cells in long-lasting Graves disease. Study-level points and caveats: The analysis examined peripheral blood only and excluded thyroid tissue.

Time point defined: newly diagnosed GD, antithyroid drugs for less than 3 months. Preparation of the TCR library used RNA extracted from PBMCs. American Thyroid Association guidelines defined Graves' disease diagnosis. Germline CDR1 and CDR2: SGHTA and FQGNSA. The CDR3 extends over 16 amino acids. The V end lost 1 base, the J end lost 6 bases, and 15 bases lay between the germline ends. This clonotype was recorded many times. What it binds is unknown. Investigators prepared the TCR beta libraries by applying iRepertoire HTBI primers and Arm-PCR of CDR3 regions. MiXCR, applied by TCRdb to the multiplex PCR reads, yields one record per CDR3 protein. The sample yields 300,000 to 400,000 distinct CDR3 sequences, around 17% seen once. Another study also made use of these data, one on T cells in Graves' hyperthyroidism and ophthalmopathy. That paper notes: TCR CDR3 regions were first amplified by RT-PCR with HTBI primers.

The specimen was peripheral blood mononuclear cells (PBMCs), collected at new diagnosis, from a patient treated with antithyroid drugs. This sequence joins TRBV7-2 and TRBJ1-4; D remains unclear. The receptor was isolated from a man aged 35-49 years with Graves disease. CDR3 amino acids: CASSLGVAAHYEKLFF. CDR3 nucleotides: TGTGCCAGCAGCTTAGGGGTCGCGGCACACTATGAAAAACTGTTTTTT.